The 16 T cell receptor beta chains below come from one sample, sequenced in a study of spatial heterogeneity in lung cancer. Documented time point: sample taken at primary tumor resection. Tumor, nontumor lung or frozen PBMC supplied whole RNA, sequenced without sorting. Via MiXCR, TCRdb re-called the 5' RACE reads, giving one row per CDR3 protein. The sample contains approximately 40,000 distinct CDR3 sequences, 7.5% of which appear only once. The sequencing here drew on PBMCs, taken at surgery. The receptors here all came from a male donor with early-stage non-small cell lung cancer.

This clonotype was picked up many times. The CDR3 reads CASSLALGGTPLHF. The DNA for the CDR3 is TGTGCCAGCAGCTTGGCTCTCGGTGGGACACCCCTCCACTTT. The chain uses TRBV7-2 and TRBJ1-6; D unclear. This CDR3 spans 14 amino acids. The V gene's germline CDR1 is SGHTA and CDR2 FQGNSA. V dropped 3 bases and J dropped 11 bases, with 14 bases sitting between them.

This clonotype showed up many times. V gene TRBV4-1 combines with J gene TRBJ2-2, with 8 bases identical to TRBD2. CDR3 size: 17 residues. The junction had 10 bases not matched to a gene; V was cut back by 1 base and J by 6 bases. Per germline, CDR1 MGHRA and CDR2 YSYEKL. In nucleotides, the CDR3 is TGCGCCAGCAGCCAAGTTAACCTGGGACTAGATTCCGGGGAGCTGTTTTTT. Protein product: CASSQVNLGLDSGELFF.

This clonotype was seen at least ten times. The CDR3 end shows no conserved phenylalanine or tryptophan, and so a read error is likely. The limits of the CDR3 on the DNA are not certain, so only TCRdb's listed CDR3 is given. This chain links TRBV29-1 with TRBJ1-1. From germline, CDR1 is SQVTM and CDR2 ANQGSEA. The CDR3 numbers 12 amino acids, ends counted. The chain's CDR3 is CSVEVRGGTSIC.

The table lists this clonotype with many counts. J is TRBJ2-1 and V is TRBV5-1, with D unclear. The ends were cut back, 4 bases at V and 0 bases at J, with 11 bases in the middle. The germline gives CDR1 SGHRS, CDR2 YFSETQ. There are 15 residues in the CDR3. CDR3 bases: TGCGCCAGCAGCAATGGACGGAGCTCCTACAATGAGCAGTTCTTC. Amino acids: CASSNGRSSYNEQFF.

This clonotype was counted ten times or more. This chain joins TRBV6-2 or TRBV6-3 and TRBJ2-1; D perhaps matches TRBD2 (5 bases). This CDR3 contains 13 residues. The germline CDR1 and CDR2 sequences are MNHEY and SVGEGT. Between the trimmed V and J ends, which lost 1 base and 10 bases, there was a span of 11 bases. In DNA form, the CDR3 reads TGTGCCAGCAGTTACTATCAGACGGGAGAGCAGTTCTTC. Encoded protein: CASSYYQTGEQFF.

The sample holds many counts of this clonotype. The V gene is TRBV2, the J gene TRBJ2-5, with 8 bases aligning to TRBD1. V lost 6 bases to trimming and J lost 4 bases; unmatched junction nucleotides: 4. From germline, CDR1 is SNHLY and CDR2 FYNNEI. This CDR3 comprises 13 residues. The CDR3 region is CASRLDRGETQYF. The CDR3 nucleotides are TGTGCCAGCAGACTCGACAGGGGAGAGACCCAGTACTTC.

The chain is built from TRBV30 and TRBJ1-1, with D possibly being TRBD1 (5 bases). Germline CDR1 GTSNPN, CDR2 SVGIG (reference sequence). V was shortened by 4 bases and J by 0 bases, with 9 bases between the two germline ends. The CDR3 length is 13 residues. The CDR3 coding sequence is TGTGCCTGGACCAAGGGGATGAACACTGAAGCTTTCTTT. Translating gives CAWTKGMNTEAFF.

This clonotype was recorded many times. The chain is built from TRBV19 and TRBJ2-1; the D is unclear. The V gene's germline CDR1 is LNHDA and CDR2 SQIVND (reference sequence). Trimming pared 0 bases from V and 0 bases from J, leaving 9 bases between. The CDR3 extends over 16 amino acids. The CDR3 spells CASSIDRALSYNEQFF. The CDR3 DNA is TGTGCCAGTAGTATAGATAGGGCTCTCTCCTACAATGAGCAGTTCTTC.

The genes are TRBV12-3 or TRBV12-4 and TRBJ2-3, with TRBD2 matching over 9 bases. Losses at the gene ends were 3 bases for V and 5 bases for J; bases not matched to a gene: 6. CDR3 length: 15 residues. The CDR3 sequence is CASSFGGRAEDTQYF. The CDR3 DNA is TGTGCCAGCAGTTTTGGCGGGAGGGCCGAAGATACGCAGTATTTT.

This clonotype appeared a few times. The rearrangement uses TRBV9 and TRBJ2-6, with 7 bases identical to TRBD1. The CDR3 runs to 19 residues. Germline CDR1 is SGDLS and CDR2 is YYNGEE. The J segment lost 0 bases and the V segment lost 3 bases, leaving 12 bases of the junction unmatched. The CDR3 loop is CASSDRDRSIYSGANVLTF. The CDR3, as DNA: TGTGCCAGCAGCGACCGGGACAGATCCATCTACTCTGGGGCCAACGTCCTGACTTTC. The full variable domain, its missing parts supplied by reference TRBV9 and TRBJ2-6, is DSGVTQTPKHLITATGQRVTLRCSPRSGDLSVYWYQQSLDQGLQFLIQYYNGEERAKGNILERFSAQQFPDLHSELNLSSLELGDSALYFCASSDRDRSIYSGANVLTFGAGSRLTVL.

This clonotype was detected only a few times. The chain recombines TRBV20-1 with TRBJ2-1; no clear D gene. With 6 bases removed from V and 5 bases from J, the gap between germline ends came to 17 bases. The CDR3 is made up of 14 amino acids. Germline loops: CDR1 DFQATT, CDR2 SNEGSKA (reference sequence). The CDR3 spells CSAPSRPINNEQFF. The CDR3 nucleotides read TGCAGTGCCCCGTCCCGGCCGATTAACAATGAGCAGTTCTTC.

V gene TRBV4-1 combines with J gene TRBJ2-3, with TRBD2 matching 7 bases. CDR1 and CDR2 (germline): MGHRA, YSYEKL. This CDR3 is built from 14 residues. Trimming took 2 bases from V and 6 from J; bases not matched to a gene: 5. CDR3 nucleotide sequence: TGCGCCAGCAGCCAACAGACTAGCCGGGATACGCAGTATTTT. It encodes CASSQQTSRDTQYF.

This clonotype was detected ten times or more. The chain's CDR3 is CASSPGSQGAEQYF. The CDR3 nucleotides read TGTGCCAGCAGTCCAGGGTCACAGGGAGCCGAGCAGTACTTC. The V and J genes are TRBV12-3 or TRBV12-4 and TRBJ2-7, with a possible D match to TRBD1 (6 bases). This CDR3 is 14 amino acids long. With 5 bases removed from V and 6 bases from J, the gap between germline ends came to 17 bases.

This clonotype was picked up many times. The chain is built from TRBV5-4 and TRBJ2-2; TRBD1 might be the D (6 bases). CDR1 SGHNT and CDR2 YYREEE come from the germline V gene (reference sequence). The CDR3 loop spans 12 amino acids. Trimming left V 4 bases short and J 6 bases short, with 7 bases between. CDR3 protein: CASSQGPGELFF. The CDR3 DNA follows: TGTGCCAGCAGCCAGGGGCCCGGGGAGCTGTTTTTT. The whole variable domain, filled in from reference TRBV5-4 and TRBJ2-2, reads ETGVTQSPTHLIKTRGQQVTLRCSSQSGHNTVSWYQQALGQGPQFIFQYYREEENGRGNFPPRFSGLQFPNYSSELNVNALELDDSALYLCASSQGPGELFFGEGSRLTVL.

This clonotype was seen at least ten times. This sequence joins TRBV29-1 and TRBJ2-1, with 9 nucleotides matching TRBD2. The CDR3 has 14 residues. V shed 4 bases and J 10 bases; nucleotides not matched to a gene: 11. The V gene's germline CDR1 is SQVTM and CDR2 ANQGSEA. CDR3 sequence (DNA): TGCAGCGTTGTGGCGGGGGGGCCTTACCGGGAGCAGTTCTTC. Translating it yields CSVVAGGPYREQFF.

This clonotype was counted ten times or more. The genes are TRBV7-8 and TRBJ1-4; D unclear. Germline V gives CDR1 SGHVS, CDR2 FQNEAQ. This CDR3 is 14 amino acids long. Between the trimmed V and J ends, which lost 3 bases and 0 bases, there was a span of 5 bases. The CDR3 is CASSFGATNEKLFF. For the CDR3, the DNA is TGTGCCAGCAGCTTTGGTGCAACTAATGAAAAACTGTTTTTT.